The entry that follows covers one T cell receptor (beta chain) sequence. Its target is unknown. Here immunoSEQ multiplex PCR was the method, and the copy in TCRdb shows in-frame clones only, minus some. The sample carries 65,000 to 100,000 clones, roughly 91% recorded once. Anyone with autoimmune disease history or systemic immunosuppression was excluded. This CDR3 is 15 amino acids long. The germline CDR1 and CDR2 sequences are PRHDT and FYEKMQ (reference sequence). Trimming took 3 bases from V and 0 from J, leaving 8 bases between them. The data derive from a study of OX40 agonist ivuxolimab in advanced cancers. Study details: Across the patients, intravenous ivuxolimab was delivered every 2 weeks at 0.01 to 10 mg/kg.

The study's findings and limits: Expanded clones were, on average, more numerous among CD8+ T cells than CD4+. The expanded peripheral T cells' antigen specificity was not determined.

Sample: CD4+ or CD8+ T cells sorted from blood, taken in a trial of the OX40 agonist ivuxolimab. This sequence joins TRBV13 and TRBJ2-2; D is unclear. The TCR was taken from an adult with an advanced solid tumor such as melanoma, head and neck, liver or kidney cancer. Here the CDR3 reads CASSFGRANTGELFF. CDR3 in DNA: TGTGCCAGCAGCTTTGGTAGGGCGAACACCGGGGAGCTGTTTTTT.